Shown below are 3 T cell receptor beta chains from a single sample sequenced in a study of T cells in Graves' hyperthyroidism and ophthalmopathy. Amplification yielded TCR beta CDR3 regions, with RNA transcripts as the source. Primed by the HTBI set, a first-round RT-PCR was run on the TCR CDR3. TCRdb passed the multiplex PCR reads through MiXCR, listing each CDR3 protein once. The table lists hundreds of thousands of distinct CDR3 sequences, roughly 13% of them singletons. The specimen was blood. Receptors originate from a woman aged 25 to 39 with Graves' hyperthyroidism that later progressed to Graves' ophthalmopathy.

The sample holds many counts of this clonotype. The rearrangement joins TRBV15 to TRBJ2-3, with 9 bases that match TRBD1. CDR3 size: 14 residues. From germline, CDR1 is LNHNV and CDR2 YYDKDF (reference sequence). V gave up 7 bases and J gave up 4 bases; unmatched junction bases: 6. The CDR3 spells CATKGQGSPDTQYF. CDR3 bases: TGTGCCACCAAGGGACAGGGATCCCCAGATACGCAGTATTTT.

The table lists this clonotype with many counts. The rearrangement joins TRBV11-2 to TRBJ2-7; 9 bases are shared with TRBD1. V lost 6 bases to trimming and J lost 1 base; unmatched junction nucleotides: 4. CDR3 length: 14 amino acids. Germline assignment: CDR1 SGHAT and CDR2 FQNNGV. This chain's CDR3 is CASRYGTGSYEQYF. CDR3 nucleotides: TGTGCCAGCAGGTACGGGACAGGGTCCTACGAGCAGTACTTC. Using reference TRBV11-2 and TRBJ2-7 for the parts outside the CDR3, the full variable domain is EAGVAQSPRYKIIEKRQSVAFWCNPISGHATLYWYQQILGQGPKLLIQFQNNGVVDDSQLPKDRFSAERLKGVDSTLKIQPAKLEDSAVYLCASRYGTGSYEQYFGPGTRLTVT.

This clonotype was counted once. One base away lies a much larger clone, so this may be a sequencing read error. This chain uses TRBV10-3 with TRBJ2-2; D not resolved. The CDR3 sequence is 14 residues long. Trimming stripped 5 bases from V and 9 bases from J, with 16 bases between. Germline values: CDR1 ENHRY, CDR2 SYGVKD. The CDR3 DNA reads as TGTGCCATCAGTCGCCCTCAGACACCCCGGGAGCTGTTTTTT. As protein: CAISRPQTPRELFF.